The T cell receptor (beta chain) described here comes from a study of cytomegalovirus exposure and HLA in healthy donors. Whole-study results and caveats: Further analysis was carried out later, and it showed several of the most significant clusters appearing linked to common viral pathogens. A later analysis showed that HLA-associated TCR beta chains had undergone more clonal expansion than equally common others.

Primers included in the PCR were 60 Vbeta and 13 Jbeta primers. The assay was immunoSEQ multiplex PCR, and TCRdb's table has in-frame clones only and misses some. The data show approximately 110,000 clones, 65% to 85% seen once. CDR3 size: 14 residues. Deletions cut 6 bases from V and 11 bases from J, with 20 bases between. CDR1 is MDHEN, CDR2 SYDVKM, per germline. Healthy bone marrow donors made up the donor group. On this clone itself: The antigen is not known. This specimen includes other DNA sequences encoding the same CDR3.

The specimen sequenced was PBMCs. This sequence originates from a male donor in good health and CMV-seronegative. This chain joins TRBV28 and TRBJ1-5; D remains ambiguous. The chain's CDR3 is CASSSSQAPRAQHF. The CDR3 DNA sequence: TGTGCCAGCAGCTCATCACAAGCCCCGCGGGCCCAGCATTTT. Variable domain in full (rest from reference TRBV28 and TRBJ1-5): DVKVTQSSRYLVKRTGEKVFLECVQDMDHENMFWYRQDPGLGLRLIYFSYDVKMKEKGDIPEGYSVSREKKERFSLILESASTNQTSMYLCASSSSQAPRAQHFGDGTRLSIL.